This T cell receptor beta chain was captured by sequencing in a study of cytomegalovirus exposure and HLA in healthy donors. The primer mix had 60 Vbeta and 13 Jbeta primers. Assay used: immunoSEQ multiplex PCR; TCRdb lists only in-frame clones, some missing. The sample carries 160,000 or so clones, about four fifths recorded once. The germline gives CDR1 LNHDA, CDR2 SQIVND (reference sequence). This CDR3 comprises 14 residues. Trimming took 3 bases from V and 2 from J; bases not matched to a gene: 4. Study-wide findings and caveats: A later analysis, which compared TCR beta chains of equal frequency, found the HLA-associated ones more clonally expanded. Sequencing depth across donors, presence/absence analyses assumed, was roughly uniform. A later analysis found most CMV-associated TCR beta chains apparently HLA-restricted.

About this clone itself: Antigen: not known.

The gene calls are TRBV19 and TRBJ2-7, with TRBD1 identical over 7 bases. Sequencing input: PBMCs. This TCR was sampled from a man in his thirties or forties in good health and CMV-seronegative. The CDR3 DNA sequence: TGTGCCAGTAGTATCCGGGACAGAGCCTACGAGCAGTACTTC. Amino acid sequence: CASSIRDRAYEQYF. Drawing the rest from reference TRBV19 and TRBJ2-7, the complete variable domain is DGGITQSPKYLFRKEGQNVTLSCEQNLNHDAMYWYRQDPGQGLRLIYYSQIVNDFQKGDIAEGYSVSREKKESFPLTVTSAQKNPTAFYLCASSIRDRAYEQYFGPGTRLTVT.